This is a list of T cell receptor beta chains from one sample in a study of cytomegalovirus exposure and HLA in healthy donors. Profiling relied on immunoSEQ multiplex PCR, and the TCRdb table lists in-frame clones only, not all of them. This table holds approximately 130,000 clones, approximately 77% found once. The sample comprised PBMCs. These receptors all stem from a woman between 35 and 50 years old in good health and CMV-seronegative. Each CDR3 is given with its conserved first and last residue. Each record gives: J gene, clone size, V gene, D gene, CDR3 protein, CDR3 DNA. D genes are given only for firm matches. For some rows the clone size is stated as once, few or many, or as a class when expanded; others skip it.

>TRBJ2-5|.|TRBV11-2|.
CASSLPGIQETQYF
TGTGCCAGCAGCTTACCCGGGATACAAGAGACCCAGTACTTC
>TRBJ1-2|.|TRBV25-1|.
CASSESGGNYGYTF
TGTGCCAGCAGTGAAAGTGGGGGGAACTATGGCTACACCTTC
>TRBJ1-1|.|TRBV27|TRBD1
CASSLTTGEEAFF
TGTGCCAGCAGTTTAACTACAGGGGAGGAGGCTTTCTTT
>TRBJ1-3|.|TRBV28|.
CATGTDGNTIYF
TGTGCCACCGGGACTGATGGAAACACCATATATTTT
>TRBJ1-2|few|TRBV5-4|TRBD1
CASSSVPGQGTKGYTF
TGTGCCAGCAGCTCAGTCCCGGGACAGGGGACGAAAGGCTACACCTTC
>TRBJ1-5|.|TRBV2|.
CASSGIRENQPQHF
TGTGCCAGCAGTGGAATCCGGGAAAATCAGCCCCAGCATTTT
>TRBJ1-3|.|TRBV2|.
CASSVQKTSGNTIYF
TGTGCCAGCAGCGTACAGAAGACCTCTGGAAACACCATATATTTT
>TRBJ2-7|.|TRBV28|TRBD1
CASRWTGEKGEQYF
TGTGCCAGCAGGTGGACAGGGGAAAAGGGCGAGCAGTACTTC
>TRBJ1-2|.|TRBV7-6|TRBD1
CASSPDRGTSNYGYTF
TGTGCCAGCAGTCCGGACAGGGGTACCTCTAACTATGGCTACACCTTC
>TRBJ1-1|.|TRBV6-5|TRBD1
CASRKRQGNTEAFF
TGTGCCAGCAGAAAAAGACAGGGCAACACTGAAGCTTTCTTT
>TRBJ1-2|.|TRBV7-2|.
CASSLEHRGYTF
TGTGCCAGCAGCTTAGAGCACAGGGGCTACACCTTC
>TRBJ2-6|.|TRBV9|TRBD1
CASSGWDRGIYGANVLTF
TGTGCCAGCAGCGGGTGGGACAGGGGGATTTATGGGGCCAACGTCCTGACTTTC
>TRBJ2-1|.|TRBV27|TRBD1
CASSAGQGPYNEQFF
TGTGCCAGCAGTGCCGGACAGGGACCCTACAATGAGCAGTTCTTC
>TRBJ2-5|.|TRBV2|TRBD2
CATRRASGGAQTQYF
TGTGCCACCCGCCGGGCTAGCGGGGGGGCACAGACCCAGTACTTC
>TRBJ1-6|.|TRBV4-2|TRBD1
CASSQPSTGLSYNSPLHF
TGTGCCAGCAGCCAACCATCGACAGGGCTCTCCTATAATTCACCCCTCCACTTT
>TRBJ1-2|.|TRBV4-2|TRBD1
CASSQATGDYGYTF
TGTGCCAGCAGCCAAGCGACAGGGGACTATGGCTACACCTTC
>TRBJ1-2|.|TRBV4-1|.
CASSPPGGLGYGYTF
TGCGCCAGCAGCCCCCCCGGGGGGCTAGGCTATGGCTACACCTTC
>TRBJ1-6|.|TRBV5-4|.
CASSLDPSSYNSPLHF
TGTGCCAGCAGCTTGGACCCGAGCTCCTATAATTCACCCCTCCACTTT
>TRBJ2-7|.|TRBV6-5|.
CASSYYAGTYEQYF
TGTGCCAGCAGTTACTACGCGGGAACCTACGAGCAGTACTTC
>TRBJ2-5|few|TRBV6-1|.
CASSAGHGQETQYF
TGTGCCAGCAGTGCCGGACACGGCCAAGAGACCCAGTACTTC
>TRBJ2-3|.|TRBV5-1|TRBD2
CASSLGSGGATDTQYF
TGCGCCAGCAGCTTGGGTAGCGGGGGGGCAACAGATACGCAGTATTTT
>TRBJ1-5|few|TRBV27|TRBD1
CASSRQGGQAGQPQHF
TGTGCCAGCAGTCGACAGGGAGGACAGGCGGGCCAGCCCCAGCATTTT
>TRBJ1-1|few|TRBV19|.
CATNPGGRGPTEAFF
TGTGCCACCAACCCGGGGGGTCGGGGGCCCACTGAAGCTTTCTTT
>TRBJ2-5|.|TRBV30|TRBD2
CAGTSAETQYF
TGTGCCGGGACTAGCGCCGAGACCCAGTACTTC
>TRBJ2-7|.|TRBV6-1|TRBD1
CASRRGTGGNEQYF
TGTGCCAGCAGACGGGGGACAGGGGGTAACGAGCAGTACTTC
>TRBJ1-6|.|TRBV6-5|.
CASSSEGNSPLHF
TGTGCCAGCAGTTCCGAGGGTAATTCACCCCTCCACTTT
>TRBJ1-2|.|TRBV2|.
CASSEQGQNYGYTF
TGTGCCAGCAGTGAACAGGGACAAAACTATGGCTACACCTTC
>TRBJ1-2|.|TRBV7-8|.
CASSLGHISDYGYTF
TGTGCCAGCAGCTTAGGACATATTTCGGACTATGGCTACACCTTC
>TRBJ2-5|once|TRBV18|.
CASSQQGWETQYF
TGTGCCAGCTCACAGCAGGGTTGGGAGACCCAGTACTTC
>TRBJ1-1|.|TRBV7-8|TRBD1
CASRIQGATEAFF
TGTGCCAGCAGGATACAGGGGGCCACTGAAGCTTTCTTT
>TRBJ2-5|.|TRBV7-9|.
CASSLGSGKSGETQYF
TGTGCCAGCAGCTTAGGGTCCGGCAAGTCAGGGGAGACCCAGTACTTC
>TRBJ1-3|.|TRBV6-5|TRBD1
CASSTTGGSGNTIYF
TGTGCCAGCAGTACGACAGGGGGCTCTGGAAACACCATATATTTT
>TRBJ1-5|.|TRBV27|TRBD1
CASSFRDRNQPQHF
TGTGCCAGCAGTTTCCGGGACAGGAATCAGCCCCAGCATTTT
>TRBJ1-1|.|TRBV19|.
CASSIMALNTEAFF
TGTGCCAGTTCCATCATGGCCCTGAACACTGAAGCTTTCTTT
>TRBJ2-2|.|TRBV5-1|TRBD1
CASSLGTGTNTGELFF
TGCGCCAGCAGCTTGGGGACAGGGACGAACACCGGGGAGCTGTTTTTT
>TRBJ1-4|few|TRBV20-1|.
CSARVRGELFF
TGCAGTGCTAGAGTCCGGGGGGAACTGTTTTTT
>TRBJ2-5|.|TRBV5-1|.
CASSPADPGGTQYF
TGCGCCAGCAGCCCGGCAGACCCCGGGGGGACCCAGTACTTC
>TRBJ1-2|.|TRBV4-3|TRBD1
CASSQVTGRNYGYTF
TGCGCCAGCAGCCAAGTGACAGGGCGGAACTATGGCTACACCTTC
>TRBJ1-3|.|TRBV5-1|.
CASREGMGSGNTIYF
TGCGCCAGCAGGGAGGGGATGGGCTCTGGAAACACCATATATTTT
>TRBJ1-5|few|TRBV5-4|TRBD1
CASSFTGGSGPQHF
TGTGCCAGCAGCTTTACAGGGGGATCAGGGCCCCAGCATTTT
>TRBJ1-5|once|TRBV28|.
CASSPYRDLSNQPQHF
TGTGCCAGCAGCCCGTATAGGGACTTAAGCAATCAGCCCCAGCATTTT